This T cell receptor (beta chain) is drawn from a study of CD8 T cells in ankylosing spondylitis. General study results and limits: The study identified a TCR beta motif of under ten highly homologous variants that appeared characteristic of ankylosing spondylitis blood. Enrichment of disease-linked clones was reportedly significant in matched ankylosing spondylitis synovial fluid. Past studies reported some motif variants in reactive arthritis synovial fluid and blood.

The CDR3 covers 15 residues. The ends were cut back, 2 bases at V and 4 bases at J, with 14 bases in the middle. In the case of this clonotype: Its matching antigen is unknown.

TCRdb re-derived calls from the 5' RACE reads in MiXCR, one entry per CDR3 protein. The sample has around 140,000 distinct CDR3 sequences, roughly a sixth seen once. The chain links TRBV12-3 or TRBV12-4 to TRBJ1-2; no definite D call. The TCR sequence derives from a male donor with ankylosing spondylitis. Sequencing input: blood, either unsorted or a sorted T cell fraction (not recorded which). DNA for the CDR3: TGTGCCAGCAGTTTAACGGGAATTGGAGGCTATGGCTACACCTTC. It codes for CASSLTGIGGYGYTF.